Below are 22 T cell receptor beta chains sequenced from a single sample in a study of regulatory T cells in long-lasting Graves disease. Time point defined: newly diagnosed GD, antithyroid drugs for less than 3 months. After RNA was extracted from PBMCs, the TCR library was made from it. iRepertoire HTBI primers and Arm-PCR of CDR3 regions built TCR beta libraries. TCRdb itself ran the multiplex PCR reads through MiXCR, one entry per CDR3 protein. The sample contains about 620,000 distinct CDR3 sequences, about 16% of which appear only once. The sample also formed part of further work on T cells in Graves' hyperthyroidism and ophthalmopathy.

The source material was peripheral blood mononuclear cells (PBMCs), sampled at new diagnosis, from a patient treated with antithyroid drugs. The receptors come from a woman aged 25 to 39 with Graves disease.

The count of this clonotype is one. The rearrangement links TRBV20-1 to TRBJ2-7; D gene ambiguous. Germline V gene data show CDR1 as DFQATT and CDR2 as SNEGSKA (reference sequence). The CDR3 totals 12 residues. V lost 7 bases, J lost 2 bases, and 12 bases lay in between. In nucleotides, the CDR3 is TGCAGTGGGTTACAGATGACCTACGAGCAGTACTTC. This translates into CSGLQMTYEQYF.

There are many counts of this clonotype. The rearrangement links TRBV27 to TRBJ2-7; TRBD1 matches at 12 bases. The CDR3 extends over 14 amino acids. Looked up from germline, CDR1 is MNHEY and CDR2 is SMNVEV (reference sequence). J lost 7 bases, V lost 5 bases, and 6 bases had no gene match. The CDR3 coding sequence is TGTGCCAGCAGTAAGGGACAGGGGGCGAAGGAGCAGTACTTC. Translated, it gives CASSKGQGAKEQYF.

This clonotype was recorded at least ten times. Written as DNA, the CDR3 is TGTGCCAGCAGCTTAGGGCGGGAGGGCTACGAGCAGTACTTC. Residues: CASSLGREGYEQYF. The chain links TRBV7-2 to TRBJ2-7; TRBD2 agrees at 9 bases. This CDR3 region has 14 residues. V lost 1 base to trimming and J lost 3 bases; unmatched junction nucleotides: 1. Germline V gene sequence: CDR1 SGHTA, CDR2 FQGNSA.

In its sample, this clonotype was seen many times. V gene TRBV20-1 combines with J gene TRBJ2-3; D is possibly TRBD1 or TRBD2 (5 bases each). The CDR3 extends over 16 amino acids. Germline V gives CDR1 DFQATT, CDR2 SNEGSKA (reference sequence). Trimming took 2 bases from V and 0 from J, leaving 15 bases between them. The CDR3 nucleotides read TGCAGTGCTAGAAGGGGTGGGAGTACTAGCACAGATACGCAGTATTTT. Translated: CSARRGGSTSTDTQYF.

In this sample, this clonotype turned up a few times. The chain carries TRBV28 and TRBJ2-4; D is undetermined. Germline CDR1 MDHEN, CDR2 SYDVKM. Trimming took off 7 bases at V and 0 bases at J, with 10 bases between the two ends. The CDR3 has 14 amino acids. The CDR3 spells CASTPELAKNIQYF. CDR3 coding DNA: TGTGCCAGCACCCCAGAACTAGCCAAAAACATTCAGTACTTC.

This sequence joins TRBV5-5 and TRBJ2-7; 8 bases are a match to TRBD2. CDR3 size: 17 residues. V dropped 3 bases and J dropped 6; count of bases not matched to a gene: 17. Germline V lookup: CDR1 SGHKS, CDR2 YYEKEE (reference sequence). The CDR3 nucleotides are TGTGCCAGCAGCTCCGCGACTCCGGGACTAGTAATTTCCGAGCAGTACTTC. This gives the protein CASSSATPGLVISEQYF.

This clonotype was picked up many times. V gene TRBV7-2 combines with J gene TRBJ1-1; 10 nucleotides agree with TRBD1. The CDR3 loop spans 14 amino acids. CDR1 is SGHTA and CDR2 is FQGNSA in the germline V gene. Trimming took 1 base from V and 10 from J; bases not matched to a gene: 6. DNA for the CDR3: TGTGCCAGCAGCTTAGGGGCCGGGACAGGGGTAGCTTTCTTT. Translated: CASSLGAGTGVAFF.

This clonotype was seen a handful of times. This chain links TRBV27 with TRBJ2-1; no clear D gene. This CDR3 spans 16 amino acids. Germline V CDR1 and CDR2: MNHEY, SMNVEV (reference sequence). Trimming left V 5 bases short and J 0 bases short, with 14 bases between. The CDR3 coding sequence is TGTGCCAGCAGTCCTCACAGTGCCAGCTCCTACAATGAGCAGTTCTTC. It is translated as CASSPHSASSYNEQFF.

In this sample, this clonotype turned up many times. The rearrangement joins TRBV28 to TRBJ2-7; D may correspond to TRBD1 or TRBD2 (6 bases each). Per the germline V gene, CDR1 is MDHEN and CDR2 is SYDVKM. This CDR3 has 14 residues. Trimming took off 4 bases at V and 2 bases at J, with 12 bases between the two ends. The CDR3 protein is CASSSPGATYEQYF. The CDR3 nucleotides read TGTGCCAGCAGTTCCCCGGGGGCCACCTACGAGCAGTACTTC.

The rearrangement joins TRBV29-1 to TRBJ2-7; a weak D match, TRBD2 (6 bases). Trimming pared 4 bases from V and 2 bases from J, leaving 9 bases between. Germline CDR1 reads SQVTM; CDR2 reads ANQGSEA. The CDR3 sequence is 12 residues long. CDR3 nucleotide sequence: TGCAGCGTTGGGCCGGGGGCCTACGAGCAGTACTTC. Protein product: CSVGPGAYEQYF.

About this clonotype itself: A much larger clone differs by one base, so this may be a read error. The conserved closing phenylalanine or tryptophan is absent in this CDR3, likely reflecting a read error. The chain carries TRBV6-9 and TRBJ1-1; the D gene is possibly TRBD1 (5 bases). Trimming took off 2 bases at V and 5 bases at J, with 15 bases between the two ends. Germline V CDR1 and CDR2: MNHGY, SVAAGI. The CDR3 extends over 15 amino acids. The CDR3 reads CASSYTGRGQTEAFS. In nucleotides, the CDR3 is TGTGCCAGCAGTTATACAGGACGAGGACAAACTGAAGCTTTCTCT.

This clonotype was found a few times. This chain connects TRBV6-1 to TRBJ2-3; a weak D match, TRBD1 (6 bases). Germline V gives CDR1 MNHNS, CDR2 SASEGT. V lost 3 bases and J 1 base, leaving 14 bases between the germline ends. The CDR3 covers 16 residues. The CDR3 region is CASSDSTGLGTDTQYF. Here the CDR3 DNA reads TGTGCCAGCAGTGACTCGACAGGCCTCGGCACAGATACGCAGTATTTT.

Comment on this clonotype: An end of the junction differs from the germline gene, which may be a read error. The CDR3 DNA follows: TGTGCTAGTGGTTTGGCCGACTCCCCAGCCTACAATGAGCAGTCCTTC. Its protein product is CASGLADSPAYNEQSF. The chain employs TRBV12-5 and TRBJ2-1; D is uncertain. Germline V lookup: CDR1 LGHNT, CDR2 FRNRAP. CDR3 length equals 16 residues.

The chain joins TRBV27 to TRBJ2-6; D unclear. The ends were cut back, 5 bases at V and 0 bases at J, with 11 bases in the middle. This CDR3 is 16 amino acids long. The germline gives CDR1 MNHEY, CDR2 SMNVEV (reference sequence). CDR3: CASSTRSRSGANVLTF. The CDR3 nucleotides read TGTGCCAGCAGTACCCGATCCCGCTCTGGGGCCAACGTCCTGACTTTC.

This clonotype has a handful of counts. The chain joins TRBV5-5 to TRBJ2-7, with D possibly TRBD2 on 6 matching bases. Germline CDR1 is SGHKS and CDR2 is YYEKEE (reference sequence). Trimming shortened V by 0 bases and J by 4 bases, and 17 bases separated the two germline ends. CDR3 length equals 16 residues. The CDR3: CASSLGEDIRQYEQYF. CDR3 nucleotide sequence: TGTGCCAGCAGCTTGGGGGAGGACATTAGGCAATACGAGCAGTACTTC.

This chain joins TRBV11-1 and TRBJ2-7, with 12 bases lining up with TRBD2. This CDR3 is 16 amino acids long. Germline CDR1 reads SGHAT; CDR2 reads FQDESV (reference sequence). The ends lost 3 bases at V and 4 bases at J; junction bases unmatched: 7. The CDR3 sequence: CASSFRLAGVRYEQYF. CDR3 bases: TGTGCCAGCAGCTTCAGACTAGCGGGAGTTAGGTACGAGCAGTACTTC.

This clonotype has ten or more counts. V gene TRBV12-3 or TRBV12-4 combines with J gene TRBJ2-2, with D perhaps TRBD2 (5 bases). Trimming cost V 10 bases and J 6 bases, with 18 bases left between them. The CDR3 extends over 14 amino acids. CDR3 nucleotides: TGTGCCACTCGGAGGAGCCGATCGTCCGGGGAGCTGTTTTTT. Amino acid sequence: CATRRSRSSGELFF.

The chain joins TRBV6-2 or TRBV6-3 to TRBJ2-3, with 7 bases fitting TRBD1. Germline CDR1 reads MNHEY; CDR2 reads SVGEGT. CDR3 size: 14 residues. V was clipped by 7 bases and J by 2 bases; unmatched bases: 6. CDR3 nucleotides: TGTGCCAGCACCGAGACAGGGCTCACAGATACGCAGTATTTT. This sequence encodes CASTETGLTDTQYF.

This clonotype was found a few times. V usage is TRBV2 and J usage is TRBJ2-3; D gene uncertain. The CDR3 sequence is 14 residues long. In germline, CDR1 is SNHLY, CDR2 FYNNEI. V was cut by 0 bases and J by 2 bases, with 6 bases left in between. The CDR3 nucleotides are TGTGCCAGCAGTGAAGCGTTGATCACAGATACGCAGTATTTT. The encoded protein is CASSEALITDTQYF. The full variable domain, its missing parts supplied by reference TRBV2 and TRBJ2-3, is EPEVTQTPSHQVTQMGQEVILRCVPISNHLYFYWYRQILGQKVEFLVSFYNNEISEKSEIFDDQFSVERPDGSNFTLKIRSTKLEDSAMYFCASSEALITDTQYFGPGTRLTVL.

This clonotype has a count of ten or more. The chain carries TRBV28 and TRBJ1-5; TRBD1 is a possible D gene (5 bases). Per the germline V gene, CDR1 is MDHEN and CDR2 is SYDVKM. V was shortened by 5 bases and J by 4 bases, with 21 bases between the two germline ends. The CDR3 runs to 17 residues. CDR3 region: CASSVRPGILPNQPQHF. The DNA for the CDR3 is TGTGCCAGCAGTGTTCGCCCAGGGATCCTTCCTAATCAGCCCCAGCATTTT.

This clonotype was observed many times. CDR3 bases: TGTGCCAGCAGCGTAACAGGGACAACTAATGAAAAACTGTTTTTT. Translating it yields CASSVTGTTNEKLFF. The V gene is TRBV9, the J gene TRBJ1-4; D possibly corresponds to TRBD1 (6 bases). Germline CDR1 SGDLS, CDR2 YYNGEE. The CDR3 has 15 amino acids. V lost 1 base and J 0 bases, leaving 7 bases between the germline ends.

This clonotype was found many times. The chain links TRBV12-3 or TRBV12-4 to TRBJ2-1; D is unresolved. V dropped 5 bases and J dropped 9 bases, with 20 bases sitting between them. The CDR3 spans 15 residues. The CDR3 region is CASSPDQNANTEQFF. In DNA, the CDR3 is TGTGCCAGCAGTCCGGACCAAAATGCCAATACTGAGCAGTTCTTC.